The 19 T cell receptor beta chains listed next were all sequenced from one sample in a study of blood T cell repertoires in COVID-19. Profiled with immunoSEQ multiplex PCR; TCRdb holds only in-frame clones, not every one. Here the sample spans roughly 150,000 clones, around 80% being singletons. Sequenced: peripheral blood. The receptors here all came from a woman aged 45-60 years with acute or convalescent COVID-19.

The J gene is TRBJ1-1, the V gene TRBV19; weak D call: TRBD1 (5 bases). CDR3 size: 12 residues. Germline V CDR1 and CDR2: LNHDA, SQIVND (reference sequence). V was shortened by 7 bases and J by 11 bases, with 17 bases between the two germline ends. This CDR3 reads CASTPTGVVAFF. The CDR3 DNA is TGTGCCAGTACCCCTACGGGGGTGGTGGCTTTCTTT.

CDR3 nucleotides: TGTGCCAGCAGGGGGGCATCGGGGGAGCTGTTTTTT. Translating gives CASRGASGELFF. This rearrangement joins TRBV6-5 to TRBJ2-2; D perhaps matches TRBD1 (6 bases). Trimming removed 6 bases from V and 8 bases from J, with 10 bases in between. The CDR3 sequence is 12 residues long. CDR1 and CDR2 (germline): MNHEY, SVGAGI.

The chain uses TRBV4-2 and TRBJ2-5; TRBD2 aligns across 7 bases. The V segment lost 3 bases and the J segment 6 bases; nucleotides outside the gene matches: 10. Germline V gene sequence: CDR1 LGHNA, CDR2 YNFKEQ. This CDR3 region has 15 residues. Written as DNA, the CDR3 is TGTGCCAGCAGCCACGGCGGCGGGAGCTCTCAGACCCAGTACTTC. Translating gives CASSHGGGSSQTQYF.

The chain couples TRBV6-6 to TRBJ2-7, with 9 bases that match TRBD2. Germline V gene sequence: CDR1 MNHNY, CDR2 SVGAGI (reference sequence). After removal of 6 bases from V and 7 bases from J, the junction contained 7 bases not matched to a gene. The CDR3 length is 13 residues. The CDR3 coding sequence is TGTGCCAGCAGGTCTAGCGGGACTGTTGAGCAGTACTTC. Translated, it gives CASRSSGTVEQYF.

This clone was detected a few times. The chain combines TRBV5-6 with TRBJ1-1; D remains ambiguous. Trimming removed 1 base at V and 3 bases at J, with 19 bases between. This CDR3 is built from 17 residues. The germline CDR1 and CDR2 sequences are SGHDT and YYEEEE. The CDR3 loop is CASSLSSGGRRDTEAFF. DNA for the CDR3: TGTGCCAGCAGCTTGTCCAGCGGAGGTAGGCGGGACACTGAAGCTTTCTTT.

The J gene is TRBJ1-1, the V gene TRBV28; D gene uncertain. CDR3 length: 14 amino acids. The V and J ends lost 3 bases and 0 bases respectively, with 8 bases between them. The germline V gene has CDR1 MDHEN and CDR2 SYDVKM. The CDR3 loop reads CASSLVQLNTEAFF. The CDR3 DNA is TGTGCCAGCAGTTTGGTACAGTTGAACACTGAAGCTTTCTTT.

V and J are TRBV6-2 or TRBV6-3 and TRBJ1-2; no clear D. CDR3 size: 14 residues. CDR1 is MNHEY and CDR2 is SVGEGT in the germline V gene. The V and J ends lost 6 bases and 4 bases respectively, with 15 bases between them. CDR3 bases: TGTGCCAGCAGCCGGGCCGGCCAGTTCTATGGCTACACCTTC. Residues: CASSRAGQFYGYTF.

The CDR3 nucleotides are TGTGCCTGGAGTAGGCCCTGGACAGCTACTAATGAAAAACTGTTTTTT. This translates into CAWSRPWTATNEKLFF. The V call is TRBV30, the J call TRBJ1-4, with a weak D call TRBD1 (6 bases). The germline V gene has CDR1 GTSNPN and CDR2 SVGIG (reference sequence). This CDR3 is 16 amino acids long. Between the trimmed V and J ends, which lost 2 bases and 2 bases, there was a span of 15 bases.

The rearrangement links TRBV29-1 to TRBJ1-5; 7 bases map to TRBD1. Trimming took 2 bases from V and 0 from J; bases not matched to a gene: 7. Germline CDR1 reads SQVTM; CDR2 reads ANQGSEA. This CDR3 comprises 16 residues. The CDR3 protein is CSVELGTDNSNQPQHF. DNA of the CDR3: TGCAGCGTTGAACTAGGGACAGATAATAGCAATCAGCCCCAGCATTTT.

This chain connects TRBV19 to TRBJ1-4; D is uncertain. The CDR3 consists of 13 residues. V lost 7 bases to trimming and J lost 8 bases, with 14 bases between them. The germline V gene has CDR1 LNHDA and CDR2 SQIVND (reference sequence). CDR3 bases: TGTGCCAGTAAGTTCGTAACGGTGGAAAAACTGTTTTTT. Translating it yields CASKFVTVEKLFF.

The chain carries TRBV5-1 and TRBJ2-5; 8 bases agree with TRBD2. V shed 0 bases and J 5 bases; nucleotides not matched to a gene: 3. Germline V gene data show CDR1 as SGHRS and CDR2 as YFSETQ. The CDR3 extends over 14 amino acids. CDR3 coding DNA: TGCGCCAGCAGCTTGGCGGGAGGGTACGAGACCCAGTACTTC. This codes for CASSLAGGYETQYF.

The chain is built from TRBV9 and TRBJ2-5, with 8 positions matching TRBD2. Trimming at V came to 0 bases and at J to 1 base, leaving 2 bases not matched to a gene. The CDR3 consists of 15 residues. Per the germline V gene, CDR1 is SGDLS and CDR2 is YYNGEE. CDR3 loop: CASSVVGGAQETQYF. CDR3 DNA sequence: TGTGCCAGCAGCGTAGTCGGGGGGGCCCAAGAGACCCAGTACTTC.

The J gene is TRBJ1-5, the V gene TRBV5-1; D gene unclear. This CDR3 region has 15 residues. Per germline, CDR1 SGHRS and CDR2 YFSETQ. The V gene lost 0 bases and the J gene lost 0 bases, with 7 bases spanning the gap. The CDR3 sequence: CASSLAGDSNQPQHF. The CDR3, as DNA: TGCGCCAGCAGCTTGGCCGGGGATAGCAATCAGCCCCAGCATTTT.

V and J are TRBV27 and TRBJ1-1; tentatively, D is TRBD1 (6 bases). The CDR3 has 13 residues. Germline values: CDR1 MNHEY, CDR2 SMNVEV (reference sequence). Trimming removed 1 base from V and 6 bases from J, with 9 bases in between. The CDR3 DNA sequence: TGTGCCAGCAGTTTATTAGACAGGTCTGAAGCTTTCTTT. It translates to CASSLLDRSEAFF.

The chain carries TRBV27 and TRBJ2-1; TRBD2 matches at 12 bases. Germline V gene lookup returns CDR1 MNHEY and CDR2 SMNVEV (reference sequence). The CDR3 runs to 13 residues. Unmatched junction bases numbered 2, after V lost 6 bases and J lost 8 bases. The CDR3 DNA is TGTGCCAGCAGGAGACTAGCGGGAGATGAGCAGTTCTTC. It translates to CASRRLAGDEQFF.

This chain links TRBV20-1 with TRBJ1-2; D possibly corresponds to TRBD1 (6 bases). The CDR3 totals 11 residues. The germline CDR1 and CDR2 sequences are DFQATT and SNEGSKA (reference sequence). The CDR3, as DNA: TGCAGCATTACAGGGACCTATGGCTACACCTTC. Encoded protein: CSITGTYGYTF.

This chain uses TRBV6-4 with TRBJ2-3; 9 bases are a match to TRBD2. Germline CDR1 is MRHNA and CDR2 is SNTAGT. The CDR3 sequence is 17 residues long. The V segment lost 6 bases and the J segment 2 bases; nucleotides outside the gene matches: 12. The CDR3 sequence: CASSGTVAGVITDTQYF. In nucleotides, the CDR3 is TGTGCCAGCAGCGGGACCGTAGCGGGGGTGATCACAGATACGCAGTATTTT.

This clone was seen more than once but under ten times. The CDR3 sequence is CASSPMNRGGNTEAFF. CDR3 in DNA: TGTGCCAGCAGTCCCATGAACAGGGGGGGGAACACTGAAGCTTTCTTT. This rearrangement joins TRBV27 to TRBJ1-1; 8 bases line up with TRBD1. J was trimmed by 1 base and V by 5 bases; bases with no gene match: 9. The CDR3 is made up of 16 amino acids. Germline CDR1 reads MNHEY; CDR2 reads SMNVEV (reference sequence).

This clone was observed a few times. V usage is TRBV28 and J usage is TRBJ1-2, with 7 positions matching TRBD1. V shed 7 bases and J 7 bases; nucleotides not matched to a gene: 12. CDR3 length equals 14 residues. Per germline, CDR1 MDHEN and CDR2 SYDVKM. DNA for the CDR3: TGTGCCAGCACCGCCCGAACAGGGGCTGCTGGCTACACCTTC. Amino acid sequence: CASTARTGAAGYTF.